This passage covers 27 T cell receptor beta chains from one sample sequenced in a study of T cells in Graves' hyperthyroidism and ophthalmopathy. Using RNA transcripts as the source, TCR beta CDR3 regions were amplified. TCR CDR3 underwent first-round RT-PCR with the HTBI primer set. MiXCR, run by TCRdb on the multiplex PCR reads, gives a single entry per CDR3 protein. The sample lists about 280,000 distinct CDR3 sequences, approximately 26% occurring once. The sequenced sample consisted of blood. Receptors were obtained from a middle-aged man with Graves' hyperthyroidism that later progressed to Graves' ophthalmopathy.

The genes are TRBV6-1 and TRBJ2-5, with 7 bases aligning to TRBD1. J was trimmed by 5 bases and V by 4 bases; bases with no gene match: 10. This CDR3 comprises 15 residues. Per the germline V gene, CDR1 is MNHNS and CDR2 is SASEGT. CDR3 coding DNA: TGTGCCAGCAGTGCAAAGACAGGGACAGCGGAGACCCAGTACTTC. Translated, it gives CASSAKTGTAETQYF.

This clonotype has a count of ten or more. The chain has TRBV29-1 and TRBJ1-2, with TRBD1 identical over 7 bases. The germline CDR1 and CDR2 sequences are SQVTM and ANQGSEA. After removal of 4 bases from V and 4 bases from J, the junction contained 6 bases not matched to a gene. The CDR3 contains 13 residues. Here the CDR3 reads CSVVGTETYGYTF. Written as DNA, the CDR3 is TGCAGCGTTGTCGGGACAGAGACCTATGGCTACACCTTC.

The rearrangement uses TRBV11-2 and TRBJ2-4, with TRBD1 identical over 9 bases. In germline, CDR1 is SGHAT, CDR2 FQNNGV. This CDR3 spans 16 amino acids. Unmatched junction bases numbered 9, after V lost 2 bases and J lost 7 bases. DNA for the CDR3: TGTGCCAGCAGCTTAAGGGGGACAGGGCGTGCCAACATTCAGTACTTC. Translation: CASSLRGTGRANIQYF.

This clonotype was found many times. The genes are TRBV20-1 and TRBJ1-1; D is undetermined. Trimming shortened V by 5 bases and J by 0 bases, and 13 bases separated the two germline ends. Germline assignment: CDR1 DFQATT and CDR2 SNEGSKA (reference sequence). This CDR3 has 14 residues. The CDR3 region has the DNA TGCAGTGCTGTACCGGGTTTCATGAACACTGAAGCTTTCTTT. This gives the protein CSAVPGFMNTEAFF.

This clonotype was counted ten times or more. This chain uses TRBV11-2 with TRBJ2-4, with D perhaps TRBD1 or TRBD2 (7 bases each). Germline V gene lookup returns CDR1 SGHAT and CDR2 FQNNGV. The CDR3 length is 15 residues. Deletions cut 5 bases from V and 4 bases from J, with 15 bases between. The CDR3 reads CASSLGGTEKNIQYF. CDR3 DNA: TGTGCCAGCAGCCTGGGGGGGACAGAGAAAAACATTCAGTACTTC.

The sample holds a few counts of this clonotype. This sequence joins TRBV5-1 and TRBJ2-2, with 9 nucleotides matching TRBD2. Germline values: CDR1 SGHRS, CDR2 YFSETQ. The CDR3 covers 16 residues. V dropped 4 bases and J dropped 5; count of bases not matched to a gene: 9. DNA for the CDR3: TGCGCCAGCAGCCTCCCGGGACTAGCTAGGACCGGGGAGCTGTTTTTT. The encoded protein is CASSLPGLARTGELFF.

The chain combines TRBV29-1 with TRBJ1-1; possibly TRBD1 for D (5 bases). The germline V gene has CDR1 SQVTM and CDR2 ANQGSEA. This CDR3 spans 15 amino acids. Trimming shortened V by 1 base and J by 0 bases, and 12 bases separated the two germline ends. The CDR3, as DNA: TGCAGCGTTGAAGTAGGTGGGGGTTTGAACACTGAAGCTTTCTTT. It is translated as CSVEVGGGLNTEAFF.

This clonotype has just a few counts. The V call is TRBV18, the J call TRBJ2-7; no clear D gene. The CDR3 is made up of 14 amino acids. Trimming removed 1 base at V and 2 bases at J, with 9 bases between. The germline V gene encodes CDR1 KGHSH and CDR2 LQKENI. The CDR3 sequence is CASSPRTQTYEQYF. DNA of the CDR3: TGTGCCAGCTCACCACGGACGCAAACCTACGAGCAGTACTTC.

In regard to this clonotype: Just one base apart from a much larger clone, this may be a read error. The gene calls are TRBV29-1 and TRBJ2-2; D remains ambiguous. Trimming shortened V by 3 bases and J by 5 bases, and 7 bases separated the two germline ends. Germline assignment: CDR1 SQVTM and CDR2 ANQGSEA. CDR3 length: 12 residues. Here the CDR3 reads CSVEGKTGELFF. CDR3 sequence (DNA): TGCAGCGTTGAGGGGAAGACCGGGGAGCTGTTTTTT.

This clonotype was recorded many times. The chain employs TRBV12-3 or TRBV12-4 and TRBJ2-2; D perhaps matches TRBD2 (6 bases). V dropped 7 bases and J dropped 4 bases, with 13 bases sitting between them. The CDR3 consists of 14 residues. Here the CDR3 reads CASKEGRSTGELFF. The CDR3 bases are TGTGCCAGCAAGGAGGGTCGGAGCACCGGGGAGCTGTTTTTT.

This clonotype was found many times. The J gene is TRBJ1-1, the V gene TRBV11-3; D not resolved. The V end lost 5 bases, the J end lost 2 bases, and 12 bases lay between the germline ends. CDR1 is SGHNT and CDR2 is YENEEA in the germline V gene. The CDR3 totals 14 residues. The CDR3 DNA reads TGTGCCAGCAGCACGACAACCTCAAACACTGAAGCTTTCTTT. Encoded protein: CASSTTTSNTEAFF.

This clonotype has a count of ten or more. The chain is built from TRBV2 and TRBJ1-1; no clear D. Trimming left V 6 bases short and J 4 bases short, with 12 bases between. Per the germline V gene, CDR1 is SNHLY and CDR2 is FYNNEI. This CDR3 contains 13 residues. The CDR3 region is CASRRLTSTEAFF. The DNA of the CDR3 is TGTGCCAGCAGAAGATTGACGTCCACTGAAGCTTTCTTT.

This clonotype was seen ten or more times. The chain has TRBV27 and TRBJ2-7; D gene unclear. Germline V gene sequence: CDR1 MNHEY, CDR2 SMNVEV (reference sequence). Trimming cost V 1 base and J 5 bases, with 15 bases left between them. The CDR3 has 15 residues. CDR3 in DNA: TGTGCCAGCAGTTTATTATCCACCGCTACCAACGAGCAGTACTTC. Translation: CASSLLSTATNEQYF.

This chain uses TRBV20-1 with TRBJ2-2; possibly TRBD1 for D (5 bases). V was cut by 0 bases and J by 3 bases, with 8 bases left in between. Germline CDR1 DFQATT, CDR2 SNEGSKA (reference sequence). The CDR3 has 14 residues. The CDR3 region is CSARDLGDTGELFF. DNA for the CDR3: TGCAGTGCTAGAGATCTAGGGGACACCGGGGAGCTGTTTTTT.

This clonotype was picked up many times. CDR3 sequence (DNA): TGCGCCAGCAGCTTTGCAGGTGGAGGGACTGAAGCTTTCTTT. This gives the protein CASSFAGGGTEAFF. The J gene is TRBJ1-1, the V gene TRBV5-1; no clear D gene. CDR3 length equals 14 residues. The germline V gene encodes CDR1 SGHRS and CDR2 YFSETQ. The germline V and J ends were trimmed by 2 bases and 5 bases, with 13 bases remaining between them.

This clonotype was counted at least ten times. The genes are TRBV6-1 and TRBJ1-1; D is possibly TRBD1 (5 bases). The CDR3 is 11 amino acids. Germline V gives CDR1 MNHNS, CDR2 SASEGT. V was shortened by 0 bases and J by 12 bases, with 8 bases between the two germline ends. The DNA for the CDR3 is TGTGCCAGCAGTGAAGCAGGGGAAACTTTCTTT. Its translation is CASSEAGETFF.

This clonotype has at least ten counts. The V gene is TRBV6-5, the J gene TRBJ2-2; TRBD1 or TRBD2 may be the D gene (5 bases each). Germline assignment: CDR1 MNHEY and CDR2 SVGAGI. Trimming took 0 bases from V and 8 from J, leaving 16 bases between them. The CDR3 consists of 16 residues. In nucleotides, the CDR3 is TGTGCCAGCAGTTACTCGACTGGGACCTCAAGAGGGGAGCTGTTTTTT. Translated: CASSYSTGTSRGELFF.

This clonotype was detected only once. This chain links TRBV13 with TRBJ2-5; a possible D gene is TRBD1 (5 bases). The ends were cut back, 3 bases at V and 0 bases at J, with 11 bases in the middle. The CDR3 contains 15 residues. Germline V lookup: CDR1 PRHDT, CDR2 FYEKMQ (reference sequence). The CDR3 here is CASSFYQTDQETQYF. CDR3 in DNA: TGTGCCAGCAGCTTCTACCAGACAGACCAAGAGACCCAGTACTTC. Full variable domain (rest looked up from reference TRBV13 and TRBJ2-5): AAGVIQSPRHLIKEKRETATLKCYPIPRHDTVYWYQQGPGQDPQFLISFYEKMQSDKGSIPDRFSAQQFSDYHSELNMSSLELGDSALYFCASSFYQTDQETQYFGPGTRLLVL.

This clonotype was detected only a few times. The rearrangement uses TRBV3-1 and TRBJ1-2; D perhaps matches TRBD1 (6 bases). CDR1 LGHDT and CDR2 YNNKEL come from the germline V gene (reference sequence). CDR3 size: 15 residues. Between the trimmed V and J ends, which lost 0 bases and 7 bases, there was a span of 15 bases. The CDR3 region is CASSQDSQGIAGYTF. The CDR3 nucleotides are TGTGCCAGCAGCCAAGATTCCCAGGGGATCGCTGGCTACACCTTC.

This clonotype was seen repeatedly, ten times or more. This rearrangement joins TRBV5-6 to TRBJ1-5; D is uncertain. The germline V gene has CDR1 SGHDT and CDR2 YYEEEE. V gave up 5 bases and J gave up 3 bases, with 9 bases separating them. The CDR3 totals 13 residues. The CDR3 reads CASSDGFNQPQHF. DNA of the CDR3: TGTGCCAGCAGTGACGGATTCAATCAGCCCCAGCATTTT.

This clonotype has a count of ten or more. The J gene is TRBJ2-4, the V gene TRBV12-5; D remains unclear. The CDR3 loop spans 16 amino acids. The V and J ends lost 0 bases and 0 bases respectively, with 9 bases between them. Germline V CDR1 and CDR2: LGHNT, FRNRAP. CDR3 coding DNA: TGTGCTAGTGGTTTGGTACACAGTCTAGCCAAAAACATTCAGTACTTC. Translating it yields CASGLVHSLAKNIQYF.

Many counts were recorded for this clonotype. The chain uses TRBV15 and TRBJ2-7; D possibly corresponds to TRBD2 (6 bases). The ends were cut back, 4 bases at V and 6 bases at J, with 13 bases in the middle. This CDR3 is 13 amino acids long. Germline CDR1 and CDR2: LNHNV and YYDKDF (reference sequence). The CDR3 loop reads CATSTGELLEQYF. The CDR3 DNA reads as TGTGCCACCAGCACGGGGGAGCTTCTCGAGCAGTACTTC.

This clonotype was recorded at least ten times. The CDR3 loop reads CASSPRPGVAEQYF. The DNA for the CDR3 is TGTGCCAGCAGCCCAAGGCCGGGGGTCGCCGAGCAGTACTTC. V and J are TRBV14 and TRBJ2-7, with D possibly being TRBD2 (6 bases). Germline V lookup: CDR1 SGHDN, CDR2 FVKESK. This CDR3 is built from 14 residues. V lost 4 bases and J 6 bases, leaving 16 bases between the germline ends.

This clonotype was seen at least ten times. The chain carries TRBV29-1 and TRBJ1-1; 7 bases are shared with TRBD1. The CDR3 is 13 amino acids. Germline loops: CDR1 SQVTM, CDR2 ANQGSEA. Losses at the gene ends were 1 base for V and 1 base for J; bases not matched to a gene: 0. CDR3 loop: CSVEGQGNTEAFF. In nucleotides, the CDR3 is TGCAGCGTTGAAGGACAGGGGAACACTGAAGCTTTCTTT.

The J gene is TRBJ2-2, the V gene TRBV24-1, with 7 bases matching TRBD2. V was clipped by 2 bases and J by 5 bases; unmatched bases: 4. This CDR3 contains 15 residues. CDR1 is KGHDR and CDR2 is SFDVKD in the germline V gene. The CDR3 reads CATSDSGGWTGELFF. The CDR3 DNA is TGTGCCACCAGTGATTCGGGAGGATGGACCGGGGAGCTGTTTTTT.

The chain combines TRBV28 with TRBJ2-2, with a weak D call TRBD1 (5 bases). Germline V CDR1 and CDR2: MDHEN, SYDVKM. The V end was cut by 7 bases, the J end by 0 bases, with 9 bases between. CDR3 length: 14 amino acids. CDR3 protein: CASKLGANTGELFF. CDR3 DNA: TGTGCCAGCAAGCTAGGGGCGAACACCGGGGAGCTGTTTTTT.

V is TRBV19 and J is TRBJ2-2, with TRBD2 identical over 11 bases. The trim removed 5 bases at V and 1 base at J, leaving 3 bases unmatched. The germline gives CDR1 LNHDA, CDR2 SQIVND (reference sequence). The CDR3 has 16 residues. This CDR3 is CASSSSGRRNTGELFF. The DNA for the CDR3 is TGTGCCAGTAGTTCTAGCGGGAGGCGGAACACCGGGGAGCTGTTTTTT.